This T cell receptor beta chain derives from a study of blood T cell repertoires in COVID-19. For the study at large: T cells, B-cell-depleted T cells, or PBMCs supplied cDNA or gDNA.

Original processing methods: Amplification from reference gene primers served as the basis for estimated nucleated cell counts. Assay: immunoSEQ multiplex PCR; the TCRdb copy retains only in-frame clones and omits some. V, J and clone size are taken as reported in that table, and D and trimming were inferred from the DNA itself. The table lists some 300,000 clones, approximately 85% of them singletons. This clone was counted a single time. Germline V CDR1 and CDR2: MNHEY, SVGEGT. The CDR3 spans 19 residues. V trimming: 5 bases; J trimming: 0 bases; junction bases outside the gene matches: 13. For recovered donors of Cohort 3, there were two negative PCRs, clearance, or symptom resolution.

The sequenced sample was PBMCs or T cells enriched from blood (not recorded which). The clonotype comes from a woman aged 25-40 years who had recovered from COVID-19. The chain links TRBV6-2 or TRBV6-3 to TRBJ1-5; the match to TRBD1 covers 10 bases. CDR3: CASSHRGTGEFDSNQPQHF. The CDR3 DNA sequence: TGTGCCAGCAGTCACCGCGGGACAGGGGAATTTGATAGCAATCAGCCCCAGCATTTT.